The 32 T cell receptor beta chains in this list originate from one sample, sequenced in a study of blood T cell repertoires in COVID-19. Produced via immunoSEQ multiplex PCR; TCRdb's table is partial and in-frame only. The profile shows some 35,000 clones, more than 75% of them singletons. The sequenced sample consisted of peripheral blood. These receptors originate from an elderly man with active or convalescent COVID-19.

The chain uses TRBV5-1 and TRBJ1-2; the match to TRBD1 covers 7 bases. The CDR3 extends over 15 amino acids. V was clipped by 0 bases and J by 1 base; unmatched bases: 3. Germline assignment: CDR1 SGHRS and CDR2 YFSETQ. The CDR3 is CASSLEGALNYGYTF. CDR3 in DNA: TGCGCCAGCAGCTTGGAGGGGGCCCTTAACTATGGCTACACCTTC.

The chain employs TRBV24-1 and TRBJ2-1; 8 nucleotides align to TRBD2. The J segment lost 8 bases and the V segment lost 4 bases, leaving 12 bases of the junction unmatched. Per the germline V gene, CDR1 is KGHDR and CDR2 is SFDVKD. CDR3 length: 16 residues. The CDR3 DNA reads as TGTGCCACCAGTGACCCGGGAGGGGTGGCAAGGGATGAGCAGTTCTTC. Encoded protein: CATSDPGGVARDEQFF.

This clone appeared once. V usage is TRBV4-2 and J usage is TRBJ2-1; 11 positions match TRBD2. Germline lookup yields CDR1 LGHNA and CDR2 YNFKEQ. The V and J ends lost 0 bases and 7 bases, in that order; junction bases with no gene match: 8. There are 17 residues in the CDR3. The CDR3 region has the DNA TGTGCCAGCAGCCAAGATCGGGGACTAGCGGCTTCAAATGAGCAGTTCTTC. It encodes CASSQDRGLAASNEQFF.

Written as DNA, the CDR3 is TGTGCCAGCAGCCAAGAATTACACAAGACTTTCTATGGCTACACCTTC. Translation: CASSQELHKTFYGYTF. The J gene is TRBJ1-2, the V gene TRBV3-1 (or the pseudogene TRBV3-2); D is unclear. Germline-derived CDR1 and CDR2 are LGHDT and YNNKEL (reference sequence). Trimming removed 0 bases at V and 4 bases at J, with 15 bases between. This CDR3 spans 16 amino acids.

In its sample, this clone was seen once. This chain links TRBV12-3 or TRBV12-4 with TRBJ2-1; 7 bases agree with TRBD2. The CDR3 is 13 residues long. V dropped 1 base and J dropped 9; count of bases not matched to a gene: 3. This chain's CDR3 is CASSLGGSTEQFF. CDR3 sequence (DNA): TGTGCCAGCAGTTTAGGCGGGAGCACTGAGCAGTTCTTC.

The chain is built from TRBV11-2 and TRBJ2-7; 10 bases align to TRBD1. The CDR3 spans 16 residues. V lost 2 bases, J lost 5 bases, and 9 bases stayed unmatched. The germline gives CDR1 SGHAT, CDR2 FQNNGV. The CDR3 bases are TGTGCCAGCAGCTTATTGTGGGACAGGGGTCGCGACGAGCAGTACTTC. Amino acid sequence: CASSLLWDRGRDEQYF. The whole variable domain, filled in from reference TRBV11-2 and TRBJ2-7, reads EAGVAQSPRYKIIEKRQSVAFWCNPISGHATLYWYQQILGQGPKLLIQFQNNGVVDDSQLPKDRFSAERLKGVDSTLKIQPAKLEDSAVYLCASSLLWDRGRDEQYFGPGTRLTVT.

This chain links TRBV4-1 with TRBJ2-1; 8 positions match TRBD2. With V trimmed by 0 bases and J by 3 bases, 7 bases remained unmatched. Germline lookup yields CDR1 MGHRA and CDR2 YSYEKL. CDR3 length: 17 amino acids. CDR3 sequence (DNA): TGCGCCAGCAGCCAAGACTTAGCGGGATCTTTCTACAATGAGCAGTTCTTC. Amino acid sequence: CASSQDLAGSFYNEQFF.

DNA for the CDR3: TGTGCCAGCAGCCTCACTAACTCTCCCTACAATGAGCAGTTCTTC. Amino acids: CASSLTNSPYNEQFF. V usage is TRBV7-9 and J usage is TRBJ2-1; D is undetermined. CDR3 length equals 15 residues. Germline values: CDR1 SEHNR, CDR2 FQNEAQ (reference sequence). Trimming stripped 5 bases from V and 2 bases from J, with 13 bases between.

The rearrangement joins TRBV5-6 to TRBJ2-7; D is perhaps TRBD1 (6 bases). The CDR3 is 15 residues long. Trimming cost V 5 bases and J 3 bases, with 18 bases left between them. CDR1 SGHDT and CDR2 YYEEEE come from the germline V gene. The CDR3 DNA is TGTGCCAGCAGATTCCGGACAGTCGGGCGCTACGAGCAGTACTTC. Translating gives CASRFRTVGRYEQYF.

In DNA, the CDR3 is TGTGCCACCAGTGATTTGGGGCAGAGCTATGGCTACACCTTC. This sequence encodes CATSDLGQSYGYTF. The chain combines TRBV24-1 with TRBJ1-2, with D unresolved. Trimming pared 0 bases from V and 4 bases from J, leaving 8 bases between. The germline CDR1 and CDR2 sequences are KGHDR and SFDVKD. This CDR3 is 14 amino acids long.

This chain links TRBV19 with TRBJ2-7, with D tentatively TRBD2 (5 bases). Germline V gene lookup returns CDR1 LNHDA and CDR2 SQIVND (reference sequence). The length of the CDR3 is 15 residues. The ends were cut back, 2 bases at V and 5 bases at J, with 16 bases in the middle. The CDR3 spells CASSIIGPYGDEQYF. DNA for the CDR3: TGTGCCAGTAGTATAATCGGTCCATACGGGGACGAGCAGTACTTC.

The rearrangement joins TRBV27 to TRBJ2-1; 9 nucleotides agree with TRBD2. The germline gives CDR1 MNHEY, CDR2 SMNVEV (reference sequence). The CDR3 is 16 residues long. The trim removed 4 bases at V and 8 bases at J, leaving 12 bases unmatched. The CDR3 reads CASSYTGAGGPDEQFF. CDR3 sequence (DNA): TGTGCCAGCAGTTACACTGGGGCGGGAGGGCCCGATGAGCAGTTCTTC.

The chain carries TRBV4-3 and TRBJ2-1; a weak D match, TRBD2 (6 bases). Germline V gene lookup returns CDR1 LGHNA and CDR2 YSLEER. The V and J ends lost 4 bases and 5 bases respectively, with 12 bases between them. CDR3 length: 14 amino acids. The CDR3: CASSRSGVNNEQFF. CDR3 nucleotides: TGCGCCAGCAGCCGGTCGGGGGTGAACAATGAGCAGTTCTTC.

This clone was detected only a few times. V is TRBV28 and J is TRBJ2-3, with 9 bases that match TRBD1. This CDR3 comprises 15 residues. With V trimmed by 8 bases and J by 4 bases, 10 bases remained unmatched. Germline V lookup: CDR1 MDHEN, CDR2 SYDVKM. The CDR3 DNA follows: TGTGCCAGCGAAGCGGGACAGGGCCCCCCAGATACGCAGTATTTT. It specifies CASEAGQGPPDTQYF.

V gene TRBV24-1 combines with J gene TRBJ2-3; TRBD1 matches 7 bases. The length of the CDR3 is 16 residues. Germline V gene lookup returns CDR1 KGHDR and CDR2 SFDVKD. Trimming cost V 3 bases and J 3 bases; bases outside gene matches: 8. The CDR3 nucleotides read TGTGCCACCAGTGATACACAGGGGTATGGGACAGATACGCAGTATTTT. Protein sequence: CATSDTQGYGTDTQYF.

The CDR3 protein is CTSKSGRAKNTGELFF. In nucleotides, the CDR3 is TGCACCAGCAAGAGCGGGAGGGCCAAGAACACCGGGGAGCTGTTTTTT. The chain carries TRBV1 and TRBJ2-2; the table assigns TRBD2, which was not confirmed against the DNA. TRBV1 is noted as a pseudogene. There are 16 residues in the CDR3.

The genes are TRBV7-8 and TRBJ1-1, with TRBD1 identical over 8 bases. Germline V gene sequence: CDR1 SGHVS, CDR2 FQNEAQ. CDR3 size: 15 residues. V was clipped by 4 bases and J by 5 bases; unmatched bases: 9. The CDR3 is CASSSQGARRTEAFF. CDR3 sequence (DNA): TGTGCCAGCAGCTCGCAGGGGGCTAGGAGGACTGAAGCTTTCTTT.

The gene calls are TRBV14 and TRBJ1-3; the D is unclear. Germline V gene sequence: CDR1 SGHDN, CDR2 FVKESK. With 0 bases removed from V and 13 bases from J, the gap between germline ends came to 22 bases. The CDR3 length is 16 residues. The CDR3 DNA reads TGTGCCAGCAGCCAAGATGTGTGGACTGTTGCCAAGGAGATATATTTT. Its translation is CASSQDVWTVAKEIYF. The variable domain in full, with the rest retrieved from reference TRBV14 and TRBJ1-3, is EAGVTQFPSHSVIEKGQTVTLRCDPISGHDNLYWYRRVMGKEIKFLLHFVKESKQDESGMPNNRFLAERTGGTYSTLKVQPAELEDSGVYFCASSQDVWTVAKEIYFGEGSWLTVV.

CDR3 DNA: TGTGCCAGCAGTGATCTGCGCCAGGGAATATCAGATACGCAGTATTTT. Protein sequence: CASSDLRQGISDTQYF. The genes are TRBV25-1 and TRBJ2-3; D might be TRBD1 (5 bases). Germline assignment: CDR1 MGHDK and CDR2 SYGVNS. V was pared by 3 bases and J by 4 bases, with 17 bases between. The CDR3 consists of 16 residues. The full variable domain, with the rest looked up from reference TRBV25-1 and TRBJ2-3, is EADIYQTPRYLVIGTGKKITLECSQTMGHDKMYWYQQDPGMELHLIHYSYGVNSTEKGDLSSESTVSRIRTEHFPLTLESARPSHTSQYLCASSDLRQGISDTQYFGPGTRLTVL.

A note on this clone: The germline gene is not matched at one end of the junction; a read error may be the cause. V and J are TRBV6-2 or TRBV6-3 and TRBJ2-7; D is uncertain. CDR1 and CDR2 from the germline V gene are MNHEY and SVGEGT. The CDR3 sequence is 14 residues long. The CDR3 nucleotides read TGTGCCAGCAGATACTCAACGGTCCCGGTTTTCTTGAACTTC. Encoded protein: CASRYSTVPVFLNF.

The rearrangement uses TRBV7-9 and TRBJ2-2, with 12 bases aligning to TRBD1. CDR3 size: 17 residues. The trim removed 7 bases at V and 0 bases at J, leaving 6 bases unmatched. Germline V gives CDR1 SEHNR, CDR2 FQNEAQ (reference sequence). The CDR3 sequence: CASTTGQGATNTGELFF. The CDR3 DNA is TGTGCCAGCACAACGGGACAGGGGGCAACGAACACCGGGGAGCTGTTTTTT.

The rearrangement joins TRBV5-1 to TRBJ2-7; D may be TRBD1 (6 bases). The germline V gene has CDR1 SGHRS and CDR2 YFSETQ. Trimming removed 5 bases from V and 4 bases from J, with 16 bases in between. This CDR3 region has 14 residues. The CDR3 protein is CASRAGANTYEQYF. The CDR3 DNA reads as TGCGCCAGCAGAGCAGGGGCGAATACGTACGAGCAGTACTTC.

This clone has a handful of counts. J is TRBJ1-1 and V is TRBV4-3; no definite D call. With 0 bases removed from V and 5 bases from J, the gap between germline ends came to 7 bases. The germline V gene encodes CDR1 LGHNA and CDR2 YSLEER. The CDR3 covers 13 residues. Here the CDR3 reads CASSQEAETEAFF. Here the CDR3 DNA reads TGCGCCAGCAGCCAAGAGGCGGAGACTGAAGCTTTCTTT.

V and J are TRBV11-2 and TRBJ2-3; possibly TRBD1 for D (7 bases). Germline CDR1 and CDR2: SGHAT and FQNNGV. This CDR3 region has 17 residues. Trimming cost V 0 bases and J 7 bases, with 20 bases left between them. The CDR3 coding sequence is TGTGCCAGCAGCTTAGATATGGGGGGACAGTTGGTATATACGCAGTATTTT. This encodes CASSLDMGGQLVYTQYF.

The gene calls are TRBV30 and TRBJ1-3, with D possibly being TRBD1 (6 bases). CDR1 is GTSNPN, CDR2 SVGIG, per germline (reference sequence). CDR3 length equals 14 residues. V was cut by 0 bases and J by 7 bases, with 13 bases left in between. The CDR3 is CAWSVLGAGNTIYF. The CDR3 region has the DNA TGTGCCTGGAGTGTACTGGGGGCAGGTAACACCATATATTTT.

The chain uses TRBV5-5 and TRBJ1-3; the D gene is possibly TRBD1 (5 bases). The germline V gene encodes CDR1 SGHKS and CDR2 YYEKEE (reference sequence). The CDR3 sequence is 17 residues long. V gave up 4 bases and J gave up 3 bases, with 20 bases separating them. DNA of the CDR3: TGTGCCAGCAGCCTAACCGGAGCGGGAGGGGTTGGAAACACCATATATTTT. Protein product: CASSLTGAGGVGNTIYF.

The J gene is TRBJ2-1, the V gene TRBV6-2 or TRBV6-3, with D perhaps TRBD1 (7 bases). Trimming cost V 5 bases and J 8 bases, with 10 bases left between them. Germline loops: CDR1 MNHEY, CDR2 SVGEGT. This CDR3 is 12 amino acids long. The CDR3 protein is CASSLRGDEQFF. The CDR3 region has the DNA TGTGCCAGCAGTCTCAGGGGGGATGAGCAGTTCTTC.

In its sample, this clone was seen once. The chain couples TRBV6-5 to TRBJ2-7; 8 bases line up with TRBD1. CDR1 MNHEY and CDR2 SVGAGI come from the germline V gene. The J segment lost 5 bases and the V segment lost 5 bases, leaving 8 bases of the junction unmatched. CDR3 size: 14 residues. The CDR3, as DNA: TGTGCCAGCAGTCCATCCCAGGGGGCCCACGAGCAGTACTTC. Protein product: CASSPSQGAHEQYF.

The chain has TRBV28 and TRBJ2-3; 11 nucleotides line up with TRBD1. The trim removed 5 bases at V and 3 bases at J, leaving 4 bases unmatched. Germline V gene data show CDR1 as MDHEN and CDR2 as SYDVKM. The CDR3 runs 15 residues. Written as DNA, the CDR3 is TGTGCCAGCAGTACGGGACAGGGGGTGACAGATACGCAGTATTTT. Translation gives CASSTGQGVTDTQYF.

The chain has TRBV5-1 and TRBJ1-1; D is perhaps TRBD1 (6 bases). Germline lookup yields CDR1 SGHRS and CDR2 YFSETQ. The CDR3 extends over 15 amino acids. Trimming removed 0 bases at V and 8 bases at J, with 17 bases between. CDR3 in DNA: TGCGCCAGCAGCTTGGCAGGGGTAGTTGTCGCCGAAGCTTTCTTT. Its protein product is CASSLAGVVVAEAFF.

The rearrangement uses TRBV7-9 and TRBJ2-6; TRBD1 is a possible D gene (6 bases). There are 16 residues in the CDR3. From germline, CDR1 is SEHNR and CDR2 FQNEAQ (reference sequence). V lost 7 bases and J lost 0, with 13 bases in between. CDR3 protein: CASTSDRSSGANVLTF. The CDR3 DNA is TGTGCCAGCACCTCGGACAGAAGCTCTGGGGCCAACGTCCTGACTTTC.

CDR3 sequence reads: CASSPGQEIYGYTF. The CDR3 nucleotides read TGTGCCAGCAGCCCGGGACAGGAGATTTATGGCTACACCTTC. V usage is TRBV6-2 or TRBV6-3 and J usage is TRBJ1-2; 8 nucleotides line up with TRBD1. Losses at the gene ends were 6 bases for V and 5 bases for J; bases not matched to a gene: 8. The CDR3 consists of 14 residues. CDR1 MNHEY and CDR2 SVGEGT come from the germline V gene.